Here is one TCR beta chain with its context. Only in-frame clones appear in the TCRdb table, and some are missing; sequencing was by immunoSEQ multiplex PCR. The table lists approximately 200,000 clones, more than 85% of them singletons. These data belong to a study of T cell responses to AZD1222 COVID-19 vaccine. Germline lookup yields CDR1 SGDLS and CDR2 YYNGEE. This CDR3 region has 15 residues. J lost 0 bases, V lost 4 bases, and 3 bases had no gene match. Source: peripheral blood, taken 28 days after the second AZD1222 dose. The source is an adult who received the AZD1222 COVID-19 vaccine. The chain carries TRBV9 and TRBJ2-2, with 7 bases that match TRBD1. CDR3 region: CASSPGTANTGELFF. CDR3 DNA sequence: TGTGCCAGCAGCCCCGGGACAGCGAACACCGGGGAGCTGTTTTTT.